This TCR beta chain was found in a study of beta chain features in type 1 diabetes. At the level of the study: Taken together, all samples contributed some 100 million examined sorted cells.

The authors sorted CD4+ naive, central memory, regulatory and stem cell-like memory cells via CD45RO/CCR7/CD25/CD127/CD95/CD27. Sequenced material consisted of expressed TCRB transcripts (all of the isolated RNA was reverse transcribed). The average read count of naive, central memory and regulatory T cell samples was about 3.57 million. Profiled with immunoSEQ multiplex PCR; TCRdb holds only in-frame clones, not every one. The sample carries 300,000 to 350,000 clones, roughly 15% recorded once. Study-wide points: Sampled from patients, naive, central memory and Treg TCRB repertoires appeared more similar than those sampled from healthy donors.

CDR1 is SGHTA, CDR2 FQGNSA, per germline. The CDR3 consists of 14 residues. V gave up 5 bases and J gave up 1 base, with 12 bases separating them. About this clone: Its antigen is unknown.

This TCR was recovered from a man under 40 in good health. This rearrangement joins TRBV7-2 to TRBJ2-7; no firm D call. Sequenced material: central memory CD4+ T cells from blood. The DNA of the CDR3 is TGTGCCAGCAGCCCCTCGGGCTATTCCTACGAGCAGTACTTC. As protein: CASSPSGYSYEQYF.